This record looks at one TCR beta chain sequence and its context. Its target is unknown. The data were obtained in a study of CD8+ T cells in alopecia areata. At the level of the study: After 6 to 18 months of tofacitinib, follow-up continued 6 months off drug.

Study results and limitations: Sequencing of scalp samples also captures resident alphabeta T cells of normal skin.

Following RNA extraction, reverse transcription yielded cDNA that acted as the sequencing template. Sequencing used immunoSEQ multiplex PCR; TCRdb keeps in-frame clones, though not all of them. The sample includes some 120,000 clones, 45% to 60% of them seen just once. The CDR3 covers 15 residues. V was trimmed by 6 bases and J by 4 bases, leaving 19 bases between them. The germline V gene encodes CDR1 MNHEY and CDR2 SVGAGI. This specimen was CD4+ T cells sorted from blood, taken at week 0. This rearrangement joins TRBV6-5 to TRBJ2-7, with D possibly TRBD1 on 7 matching bases. The TCR originated in a human donor with alopecia areata. DNA of the CDR3: TGTGCCAGCAGCAACCCCAGGGGGGAGTTATACGAGCAGTACTTC. It encodes CASSNPRGELYEQYF.